This T cell receptor beta chain was sequenced during a study of blood T cell repertoires in COVID-19 (dated by TCRdb to between 2020 and 2021). In the study overall: Samples covering the acute and convalescent phases of COVID-19 were provided by collaborators in the United States, Italy and Spain. The prospective study material was composed of cDNA or gDNA derived from T cells, B-cell-depleted T cells, or PBMCs. Deeply sampled blood TCRbeta repertoires from subjects exposed to, actively infected with, or recovered from COVID-19 were included in the dataset. The repertoires were released in a freely available public database meant as a resource for research on the immune response to SARS-CoV-2. The samples were drawn from two sources: the first 160 participants of the ongoing ImmuneRACE study, and 1,000 to 1,500 subjects contributed by 6 global collaborators. Nearly every sample came with metadata listing a de-identified subject ID, COVID-19 status, age in years and sex. Where HLA class I and class II types were available, the types were taken from metadata supplied by the sample provider, not from assay-based typing.

Enrolling through a virtual design, the prospective study's participants ranged in age from roughly 18 to 89 years and lived across roughly 24 United States geographic areas. In the prospective study, cohorts were assigned on the basis of participant-reported clinical history obtained from a screening survey and a study questionnaire. Recovered participants in ImmuneRACE Cohort 3 were defined by two consecutive negative NP/OP PCR tests, clearance by a healthcare professional, or resolution of symptoms. In the prospective study, whole blood, serum and a nasopharyngeal or oropharyngeal swab were collected from each participant by mobile phlebotomists. Over a roughly 2-month period, participants in the prospective study had the option of providing additional blood draws and questionnaires. Before DNA extraction, prospective study blood samples were shipped either frozen or at room temperature. The CDR3 spans 14 residues, from the cysteine through the phenylalanine. Only the CDR3 part of the read is kept: 42 bases, read in frame from the first base. The germline V gene (reference sequence) supplies CDR1 LNHDA and CDR2 SQIVND. Trimming leaves V shorter by 6 bases and J shorter by 10 bases, with the junction holding 8 bases beyond the gene matches.

The paper as a whole reports these results and caveats: How much clinical and demographic metadata was included differed by source and by participant, and the metadata was provided uncurated.

With respect to this clone: There is no known antigen for this receptor. No base-level quality is on record; no much larger clone is a single base apart.

TCRbeta CDR3 regions were amplified from genomic DNA using the immunoSEQ Assay, a bias-controlled multiplex PCR. Turning to the authors' computational methods: Within the assay, amplification of reference gene primers was used to estimate how many nucleated cells each sample contained. To quantify the absolute abundance of each unique TCRbeta CDR3 rearrangement, sequence reads were collapsed and filtered. For each sample, productive Simpson clonality was calculated as the square root of Simpson's diversity index across productive rearrangements. TCRdb stores this immuneACCESS table with in-frame sequences only. Part of the clones is absent; in the studies checked, under half of the shortfall reflects unresolved V genes, and no reason is known for the rest. V, J and clone size reflect that table, while D and trimming were determined from the DNA. The sample has fewer than 500,000 clones on record, about 89% of them singletons. The ten top clones hold 1.3% of the sample.

The sequenced sample consisted of PBMCs or T cells enriched from blood (not recorded which). This chain joins TRBV19 to TRBJ1-6; the central 8 bases match TRBD1. The clonotype originates from a man aged 25 to 45 who had recovered from COVID-19. The CDR3 sequence is CASRPGQVNSPLHF. The nucleotide sequence is TGTGCCAGTAGACCGGGACAGGTAAACTCACCCCTCCACTTT.